The 21 T cell receptor beta chains presented below share a single source sample, sequenced in a study of shared clonotypes between healthy human individuals. The repertoire was sequenced with immunoSEQ multiplex PCR; TCRdb's copy has only in-frame clones and lacks some. The table has 2 million to 2.5 million clones, more than 90% seen once. The sequenced material came from naive CD4+ T cells sorted from blood. Subset in this sample: CD45RA+ positively selected. These receptors were collected from a man younger than 35 in good health.

The gene calls are TRBV6-5 and TRBJ2-7; maybe TRBD2 (7 bases). V was pared by 5 bases and J by 2 bases, with 16 bases between. The germline gives CDR1 MNHEY, CDR2 SVGAGI. This CDR3 region has 15 residues. The CDR3 region is CASSRGAKGAYEQYF. In DNA form, the CDR3 reads TGTGCCAGCAGTCGGGGGGCCAAAGGGGCCTACGAGCAGTACTTC.

With regard to this clone: Distinct nucleotide sequences in the sample also encode this CDR3. The chain has TRBV5-1 and TRBJ1-4; D may be TRBD1 (5 bases). The ends were cut back, 0 bases at V and 0 bases at J, with 6 bases in the middle. The CDR3 length is 15 residues. From germline, CDR1 is SGHRS and CDR2 YFSETQ. The CDR3 nucleotides read TGCGCCAGCAGCTTGGAAGGGGCAACTAATGAAAAACTGTTTTTT. Its translation: CASSLEGATNEKLFF.

CDR3 sequence reads: CASSLDRGASPLHF. The CDR3 nucleotides are TGTGCCAGCAGCTTGGACAGGGGAGCTTCACCCCTCCACTTT. This chain uses TRBV5-6 with TRBJ1-6, with 7 bases fitting TRBD1. CDR3 length: 14 amino acids. CDR1 is SGHDT and CDR2 is YYEEEE in the germline V gene. V dropped 0 bases and J dropped 9; count of bases not matched to a gene: 3.

The V call is TRBV30, the J call TRBJ1-6, with D possibly matching TRBD1 (5 bases). Germline CDR1 GTSNPN, CDR2 SVGIG (reference sequence). The CDR3 loop spans 15 amino acids. Deletions cut 5 bases from V and 9 bases from J, with 20 bases between. CDR3: CAWCLGQGKGSPLHF. The CDR3, as DNA: TGTGCCTGGTGTCTGGGGCAGGGAAAAGGTTCACCCCTCCACTTT.

The chain uses TRBV7-3 and TRBJ2-5; D remains ambiguous. Germline V gene sequence: CDR1 SGHTA, CDR2 FQGTGA. CDR3 size: 14 residues. Trimming stripped 5 bases from V and 5 bases from J, with 15 bases between. The CDR3 loop is CASSPRGAGETQYF. For the CDR3, the DNA is TGTGCCAGCAGCCCCCGAGGAGCCGGGGAGACCCAGTACTTC.

CDR3 nucleotides: TGTGCCAGCAGCGTAGGAATGAGGAAGGACTCCTACGAGCAGTACTTC. Translation: CASSVGMRKDSYEQYF. The V and J genes are TRBV9 and TRBJ2-7, with unresolved D. V was shortened by 0 bases and J by 0 bases, with 13 bases between the two germline ends. The CDR3 covers 16 residues. Germline V CDR1 and CDR2: SGDLS, YYNGEE.

V is TRBV7-2 and J is TRBJ2-1; D remains ambiguous. This CDR3 is 15 amino acids long. CDR1 is SGHTA, CDR2 FQGNSA, per germline. Deletions cut 1 base from V and 7 bases from J, with 14 bases between. CDR3: CASSLGWAGWNEQFF. Here the CDR3 DNA reads TGTGCCAGCAGCTTAGGATGGGCAGGTTGGAATGAGCAGTTCTTC.

The V gene is TRBV21-1, the J gene TRBJ2-7; TRBD1 is the table's D call, not checked against the DNA. TRBV21-1 is reported as a pseudogene. The CDR3 runs to 20 residues. In DNA form, the CDR3 reads TGTGCCAGCAGCAAAAGGTTAGGCCGGGACAGGGGGCATTCGTACTACGAGCAGTACTTC. Protein: CASSKRLGRDRGHSYYEQYF.

This clone was observed a single time. The chain recombines TRBV13 with TRBJ2-5; 15 nucleotides match TRBD2. The CDR3 sequence is 18 residues long. Germline trimming cut 5 bases from V and 5 bases from J; bases unmatched to any gene: 12. The germline V gene has CDR1 PRHDT and CDR2 FYEKMQ (reference sequence). The CDR3 DNA follows: TGTGCCAGCAGCGACGGACTAGCGGGAGGGCAGGGTTCGGAGACCCAGTACTTC. Translation: CASSDGLAGGQGSETQYF. Full variable domain (outside the CDR3, taken from reference TRBV13 and TRBJ2-5): AAGVIQSPRHLIKEKRETATLKCYPIPRHDTVYWYQQGPGQDPQFLISFYEKMQSDKGSIPDRFSAQQFSDYHSELNMSSLELGDSALYFCASSDGLAGGQGSETQYFGPGTRLLVL.

V usage is TRBV6-5 and J usage is TRBJ2-5; a possible D gene is TRBD1 (6 bases). Per germline, CDR1 MNHEY and CDR2 SVGAGI. The V end lost 5 bases, the J end lost 4 bases, and 11 bases lay between the germline ends. The CDR3 contains 13 residues. The DNA for the CDR3 is TGTGCCAGCAGTCTACTCAGGGGAGAGACCCAGTACTTC. Residues: CASSLLRGETQYF.

A single count supports this clone. One end of the junction fails to match germline, which may point to a read error. The chain links TRBV7-7 to TRBJ1-1, with a possible D match to TRBD1 (5 bases). This CDR3 spans 13 amino acids. CDR1 and CDR2 (germline): SSHAT, FNYEAQ (reference sequence). The CDR3 spells CASSLDRSTEAFF. The CDR3 DNA sequence: TGTGCTAGCAGCTTAGACAGAAGCACTGAAGCTTTCTTT.

The chain joins TRBV30 to TRBJ2-3; TRBD2 matches at 7 bases. Germline V gene data show CDR1 as GTSNPN and CDR2 as SVGIG (reference sequence). CDR3 length: 13 residues. The V segment lost 5 bases and the J segment 4 bases; nucleotides outside the gene matches: 6. The CDR3 bases are TGTGCCTGGGACAGCGGGGTCGCAGATACGCAGTATTTT. It specifies CAWDSGVADTQYF.

The chain joins TRBV30 to TRBJ1-3; a weak D match, TRBD1 (5 bases). The germline V and J ends were trimmed by 5 bases and 2 bases, with 10 bases remaining between them. Looked up from germline, CDR1 is GTSNPN and CDR2 is SVGIG (reference sequence). CDR3 size: 13 residues. The CDR3 DNA is TGTGCCTGGGTTACAGGAGCTGGAAACACCATATATTTT. Translating it yields CAWVTGAGNTIYF.

The CDR3 loop is CASSPAGDLYEQYF. CDR3 DNA sequence: TGTGCCAGCAGTCCGGCAGGGGATCTCTACGAGCAGTACTTC. The rearrangement links TRBV27 to TRBJ2-7; possible D gene TRBD1, 6 bases. Germline V gene lookup returns CDR1 MNHEY and CDR2 SMNVEV (reference sequence). V lost 5 bases, J lost 3 bases, and 14 bases lay in between. The CDR3 has 14 amino acids.

CDR3 residues: CASIGTAHGSYEQYF. The CDR3 bases are TGTGCCAGCATTGGGACAGCGCACGGCTCCTACGAGCAGTACTTC. J is TRBJ2-5 and V is TRBV28; 7 bases are a match to TRBD1. Matching the DNA end better, TRBJ2-7 makes the J call doubtful. CDR1 is MDHEN and CDR2 is SYDVKM in the germline V gene. The CDR3 spans 15 residues.

V and J are TRBV4-2 and TRBJ2-5, with TRBD1 identical over 9 bases. The germline V gene encodes CDR1 LGHNA and CDR2 YNFKEQ. The trim removed 0 bases at V and 3 bases at J, leaving 23 bases unmatched. The CDR3 length is 22 residues. The CDR3 loop is CASSQDPPGTGFPTRAEETQYF. In DNA, the CDR3 is TGTGCCAGCAGCCAAGATCCCCCCGGGACAGGGTTTCCTACTCGCGCAGAAGAGACCCAGTACTTC.

The chain has TRBV6-9 and TRBJ2-7, with D possibly being TRBD1 (6 bases). V was cut by 5 bases and J by 3 bases, with 20 bases left in between. CDR3 size: 16 residues. Germline values: CDR1 MNHGY, CDR2 SVAAGI. CDR3 DNA: TGTGCCAGCAGTACCCGCAACCACGGACAGTACTACGAGCAGTACTTC. This codes for CASSTRNHGQYYEQYF.

This chain links TRBV6-5 with TRBJ2-3, with TRBD2 matching over 9 bases. This CDR3 has 14 residues. V shed 4 bases and J 3 bases; nucleotides not matched to a gene: 2. From germline, CDR1 is MNHEY and CDR2 SVGAGI. The CDR3 reads CASSFSGGTDTQYF. Written as DNA, the CDR3 is TGTGCCAGCAGTTTTAGCGGGGGAACAGATACGCAGTATTTT.

The chain joins TRBV5-4 to TRBJ2-3; 11 bases align to TRBD2. The V and J ends lost 1 base and 0 bases, in that order; junction bases with no gene match: 10. CDR1 SGHNT and CDR2 YYREEE come from the germline V gene (reference sequence). This CDR3 has 19 residues. The DNA of the CDR3 is TGTGCCAGCAGCTTGTTTCCCGGGACTAGCGGATCTAGCACAGATACGCAGTATTTT. It translates to CASSLFPGTSGSSTDTQYF.

J is TRBJ1-1 and V is TRBV28; D remains unclear. Trimming shortened V by 8 bases and J by 8 bases, and 24 bases separated the two germline ends. The CDR3 is 15 amino acids. In germline, CDR1 is MDHEN, CDR2 SYDVKM. CDR3: CASLAGIRAGQEAFF. As DNA, the CDR3 is TGTGCCAGCTTAGCAGGTATCCGGGCCGGGCAAGAAGCTTTCTTT.

The V gene is TRBV6-5, the J gene TRBJ1-1, with D possibly being TRBD1 (5 bases). In germline, CDR1 is MNHEY, CDR2 SVGAGI. This CDR3 contains 15 residues. V lost 4 bases, J lost 0 bases, and 12 bases lay in between. CDR3 loop: CASSFGQGLNTEAFF. CDR3 bases: TGTGCCAGCAGTTTCGGGCAGGGACTGAACACTGAAGCTTTCTTT.